The subject of this entry is one T cell receptor (beta chain). This clone was seen a single time. Its antigen target is currently unknown. Base-call qualities are not available, and no considerably larger clone is one nucleotide away. These data are taken from a study of T cell responses to AZD1222 COVID-19 vaccine (dated by TCRdb to about 2021). In terms of the full investigation: Because spike-specific TCR depth and breadth did not differ between the two schedules, AZD1222 recipients who got a second dose at roughly 4 weeks were pooled with those who got a second dose at roughly 12 weeks. TCR sequencing covered fewer than 250 trial participants: 207 given two doses of AZD1222 and around 25 given two doses of MenACWY control vaccine. Trial participants were enrolled into age subgroups of 18-55, 56-69 and 70-plus years, which contained around 150, 28 and 57 TCR-sequenced participants, respectively.

The CDR3 regions of human TCRbeta chains were analyzed by immunosequencing. In the source study's methods: TCRs in the repertoires were compared against a reference library of SARS-CoV-2-specific TCRs that had been generated with the MIRA antigen-specificity platform. Breadth was defined as the fraction of unique TCRs that were SARS-CoV-2-associated. Depth was defined as the fraction of total T cells that were SARS-CoV-2-associated. Using the MIRA data, each spike-specific TCR was assigned both to the spike region to which the TCR was reactive and to a CD4 or CD8 class. Log10-transformed breadth and depth values were compared by one-way ANOVA with Sidak's multiple comparisons tests. In its TCRdb copy, this immuneACCESS table keeps in-frame sequences only and misses some clones. Where compared with another copy, unresolved V genes explain less than half of these, and the others have no known cause. V, J and clone size are those of that table, while D and trimming were read from the DNA. For this sample there are some 130,000 clones; over 75% appear just once. The top ten constitute 20% to 25% of the sample.

The sample's time point, from its label and the paper: baseline before first vaccination. The vaccinee samples were drawn from two UK trials, COV001 and COV002, one of which was a single-blind randomized controlled phase 2/3 trial testing AZD1222 (ChAdOx1 nCoV-19) in healthy adults. For TCRbeta chain sequencing, PBMC samples were collected from trial participants at day 0 and at day 28 after the second dose. Findings and caveats that apply to the study as a whole: Because no day 14 peak-response samples were available, repertoires were characterized only after the peak T cell response. The 56-69-year group was small, and its depth increase did not reach significance, likely because of low power. Spike-specific TCR breadth and depth rose significantly after two AZD1222 doses compared with day 0 and with MenACWY recipients. Epitopes outside the regions mutated in the B.1.351 and B.1.1.7 variants were reportedly recognized by nearly half of the unique spike-specific TCRs. The whole spike protein was spanned by vaccine-associated CD4 TCRs, and dominant responses were seen in regions 160-218 and 743-854. Most participants were white British and females outnumbered males, and the authors suggested that clonal diversity may have been underestimated. Conclusions about previously exposed vaccinees were limited because only a handful of AZD1222 recipients were SARS-CoV-2 seropositive at baseline.

The source was peripheral blood, collected on day 0 of AZD1222 vaccination. This TCR came from an adult in good health.

The CDR3: CASNKGPGQGNGYTF. The nucleotide sequence reads TGTGCCAGCAACAAGGGACCGGGACAGGGGAACGGCTACACCTTC. This receptor chain uses TRBV28 and TRBJ1-2, with 10 junctional bases fitting TRBD1. Reading the germline V gene gives CDR1 MDHEN and CDR2 SYDVKM. The germline V and J ends show losses of 7 bases and 8 bases respectively, and no gene match explains 13 bases of the junction. The CDR3 measures 15 amino acids from cysteine to phenylalanine. Only the CDR3 region is kept as DNA, spanning 45 bases read in frame from base 1.